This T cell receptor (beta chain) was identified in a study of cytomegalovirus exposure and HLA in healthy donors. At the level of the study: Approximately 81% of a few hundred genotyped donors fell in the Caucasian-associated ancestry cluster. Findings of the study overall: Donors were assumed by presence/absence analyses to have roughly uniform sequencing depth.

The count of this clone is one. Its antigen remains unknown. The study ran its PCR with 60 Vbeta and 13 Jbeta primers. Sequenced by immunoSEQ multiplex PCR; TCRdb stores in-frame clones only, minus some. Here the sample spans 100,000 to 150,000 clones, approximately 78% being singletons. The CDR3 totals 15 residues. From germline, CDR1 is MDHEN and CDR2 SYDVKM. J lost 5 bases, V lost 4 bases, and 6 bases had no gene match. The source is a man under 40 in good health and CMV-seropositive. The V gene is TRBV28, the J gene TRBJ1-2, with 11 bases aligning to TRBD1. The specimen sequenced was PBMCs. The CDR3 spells CASSSPGTGGYGYTF. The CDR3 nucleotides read TGTGCCAGCAGTTCTCCCGGGACAGGGGGTTATGGCTACACCTTC.